The 5 T cell receptor beta chains listed next were all sequenced from one sample in a study of T cell repertoires in cytomegalovirus infection. TCRdb recomputed calls from the reads with MiXCR, one row per CDR3 protein. The table has hundreds of thousands of distinct CDR3 sequences, 20% to 30% seen once. The specimen was CD8+ T cells from PBMCs. Source of these receptors: a human donor in good health (CMV status not recorded). Some clones in this sample may be carry-over from other donors' samples.

This clonotype was seen a handful of times. The V and J genes are TRBV29-1 and TRBJ2-7; 11 bases line up with TRBD1. CDR1 SQVTM and CDR2 ANQGSEA come from the germline V gene. The length of the CDR3 is 16 residues. J gave up 5 bases and V 3 bases, and 12 bases lay outside the gene matches. Here the CDR3 DNA reads TGCAGCGTTGACGCCCTAGGGGACAGGGGGTACCACGAGCAGTACTTC. Encoded protein: CSVDALGDRGYHEQYF.

This chain links TRBV29-1 with TRBJ1-1; D is unclear. The CDR3 extends over 10 amino acids. The germline V gene has CDR1 SQVTM and CDR2 ANQGSEA. V shed 7 bases and J shed 5 bases, with 8 bases lying between them. The CDR3 protein is CSGVQTEAFF. The CDR3, as DNA: TGCAGCGGCGTCCAAACTGAAGCTTTCTTT.

The chain recombines TRBV14 with TRBJ1-1; D possibly corresponds to TRBD1 (5 bases). V dropped 3 bases and J dropped 0 bases, with 11 bases sitting between them. The CDR3 consists of 15 residues. CDR1 and CDR2 from the germline V gene are SGHDN and FVKESK. The CDR3 coding sequence is TGTGCCAGCAGCCATCGAGCAGGGCTGAACACTGAAGCTTTCTTT. Translating gives CASSHRAGLNTEAFF.

The CDR3 here is CASSLEYSRLYEQYF. Written as DNA, the CDR3 is TGTGCCAGCAGCTTAGAATACAGCAGGCTATACGAGCAGTACTTC. This chain uses TRBV11-2 with TRBJ2-7, with D hard to call. In germline, CDR1 is SGHAT, CDR2 FQNNGV. CDR3 length equals 15 residues. Trimming cost V 0 bases and J 4 bases, with 13 bases left between them.

Note on this clonotype: This could be a read error, since a much larger clone is one nucleotide away. This rearrangement joins TRBV6-2 or TRBV6-3 to TRBJ2-5; weak D call: TRBD1 (6 bases). The CDR3 contains 13 residues. V shed 7 bases and J shed 8 bases, with 17 bases lying between them. Per germline, CDR1 MNHEY and CDR2 SVGEGT. The CDR3: CASTPGRQDTQYF. CDR3 in DNA: TGTGCCAGCACCCCGGGTCGACAGGATACCCAGTACTTC.